Presented here are 6 T cell receptor beta chains from one specimen sequenced in a study of blood T cell repertoires in COVID-19. Generated by immunoSEQ multiplex PCR, the TCRdb table keeps only in-frame clones and is missing some. This table has around 370,000 clones, 85% to 90% appearing once. The sample comprised peripheral blood. Every receptor here comes from a man in his late teens or twenties with active or convalescent COVID-19.

The V call is TRBV11-3, the J call TRBJ2-7; 8 bases fit TRBD1. The CDR3 length is 15 residues. The J segment lost 5 bases and the V segment lost 5 bases, leaving 11 bases of the junction unmatched. CDR1 and CDR2 from the germline V gene are SGHNT and YENEEA. CDR3 sequence (DNA): TGTGCCAGCAGCCCCGGACAGGGCGATACTCACGAGCAGTACTTC. This codes for CASSPGQGDTHEQYF.

The chain has TRBV29-1 and TRBJ1-2; TRBD1 might be the D (5 bases). The CDR3 extends over 13 amino acids. Germline CDR1 is SQVTM and CDR2 is ANQGSEA. V lost 3 bases and J lost 7, with 15 bases in between. In nucleotides, the CDR3 is TGCAGCGTTGAGAAGGGGTTAGGCTCTGGCTACACCTTC. Amino acids: CSVEKGLGSGYTF. The whole variable domain, remainder taken from reference TRBV29-1 and TRBJ1-2, is SAVISQKPSRDICQRGTSLTIQCQVDSQVTMMFWYRQQPGQSLTLIATANQGSEATYESGFVIDKFPISRPNLTFSTLTVSNMSPEDSSIYLCSVEKGLGSGYTFGSGTRLTVV.

V is TRBV5-3 and J is TRBJ2-1, with a weak D call TRBD1 (6 bases). TRBV5-3 is identified as an open reading frame with a role that is uncertain. Trimming pared 5 bases from V and 2 bases from J, leaving 29 bases between. The CDR3 totals 20 residues. The CDR3: CARRGAWALFVPPTYNEQFF. The CDR3 DNA reads TGTGCCAGAAGGGGGGCATGGGCTTTATTCGTACCCCCAACCTACAATGAGCAGTTCTTC.

V is TRBV7-2 and J is TRBJ2-7, with 7 bases identical to TRBD2. Germline V lookup: CDR1 SGHTA, CDR2 FQGNSA. J was trimmed by 6 bases and V by 0 bases; bases with no gene match: 11. CDR3 length equals 16 residues. This CDR3 is CASSLAVGGSGSEQYF. The CDR3 DNA follows: TGTGCCAGCAGCTTAGCGGTGGGGGGGAGCGGCTCCGAGCAGTACTTC.

As for this clone: It is unclear where the CDR3 begins or ends on the DNA, so no DNA is shown, and the CDR3 is as TCRdb lists it. The chain has TRBV21-1 and TRBJ1-5; TRBD1, the table's D call, was not compared with the DNA. TRBV21-1 is classified as a pseudogene. With termini counted, the CDR3 has 18 amino acids. This CDR3 is CASSKVGRGSYSNQPQHF.

This chain joins TRBV4-1 and TRBJ1-5, with D possibly TRBD1 on 5 matching bases. Germline CDR1 is MGHRA and CDR2 is YSYEKL. Trimming removed 4 bases at V and 0 bases at J, with 10 bases between. The CDR3 sequence is 15 residues long. The CDR3: CASSPAGDSNQPQHF. The DNA of the CDR3 is TGCGCCAGCAGCCCGGCGGGGGATAGCAATCAGCCCCAGCATTTT.